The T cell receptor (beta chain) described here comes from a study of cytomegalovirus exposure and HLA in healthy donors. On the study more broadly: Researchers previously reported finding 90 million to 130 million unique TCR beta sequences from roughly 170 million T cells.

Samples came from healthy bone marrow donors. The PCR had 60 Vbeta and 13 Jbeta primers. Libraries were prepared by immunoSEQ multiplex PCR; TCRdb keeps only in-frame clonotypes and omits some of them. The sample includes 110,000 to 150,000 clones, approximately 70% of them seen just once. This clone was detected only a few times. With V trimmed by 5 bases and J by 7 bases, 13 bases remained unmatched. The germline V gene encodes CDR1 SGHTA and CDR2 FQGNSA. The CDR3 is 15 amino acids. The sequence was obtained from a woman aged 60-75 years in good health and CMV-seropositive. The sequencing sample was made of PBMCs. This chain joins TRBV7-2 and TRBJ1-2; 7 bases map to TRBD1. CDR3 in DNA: TGTGCCAGCAGCCTCCCCCCTGGACAGGAAATTGGCTACACCTTC. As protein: CASSLPPGQEIGYTF. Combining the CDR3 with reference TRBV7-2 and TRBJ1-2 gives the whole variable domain GAGVSQSPSNKVTEKGKDVELRCDPISGHTALYWYRQSLGQGLEFLIYFQGNSAPDKSGLPSDRFSAERTGGSVSTLTIQRTQQEDSAVYLCASSLPPGQEIGYTFGSGTRLTVV.